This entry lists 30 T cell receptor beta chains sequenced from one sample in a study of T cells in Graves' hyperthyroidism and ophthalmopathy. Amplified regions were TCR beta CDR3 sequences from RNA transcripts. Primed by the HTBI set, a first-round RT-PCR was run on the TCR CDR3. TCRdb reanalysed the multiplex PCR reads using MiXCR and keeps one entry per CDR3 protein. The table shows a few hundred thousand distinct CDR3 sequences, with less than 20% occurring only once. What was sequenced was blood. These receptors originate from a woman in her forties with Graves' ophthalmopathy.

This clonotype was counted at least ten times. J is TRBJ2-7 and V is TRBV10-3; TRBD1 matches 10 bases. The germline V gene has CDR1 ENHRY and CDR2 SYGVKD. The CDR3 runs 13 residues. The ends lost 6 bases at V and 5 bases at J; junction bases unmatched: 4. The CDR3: CAIRGGQGNEQYF. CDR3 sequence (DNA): TGTGCCATCAGGGGGGGACAGGGGAACGAGCAGTACTTC.

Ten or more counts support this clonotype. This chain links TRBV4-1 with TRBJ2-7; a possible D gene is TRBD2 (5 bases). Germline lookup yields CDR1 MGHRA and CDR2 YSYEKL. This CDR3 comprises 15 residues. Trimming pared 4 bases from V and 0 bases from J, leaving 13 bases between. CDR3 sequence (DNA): TGCGCCAGCAGCCCCGGCGCGGGCCTCTCCTACGAGCAGTACTTC. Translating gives CASSPGAGLSYEQYF.

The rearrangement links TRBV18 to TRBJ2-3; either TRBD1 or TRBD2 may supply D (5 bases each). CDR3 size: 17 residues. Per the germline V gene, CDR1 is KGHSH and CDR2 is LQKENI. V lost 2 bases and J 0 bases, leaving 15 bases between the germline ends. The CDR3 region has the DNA TGTGCCAGCTCACCATCTCCCGGGACCACTAGCACAGATACGCAGTATTTT. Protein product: CASSPSPGTTSTDTQYF. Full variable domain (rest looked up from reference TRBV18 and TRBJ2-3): NAGVMQNPRHLVRRRGQEARLRCSPMKGHSHVYWYRQLPEEGLKFMVYLQKENIIDESGMPKERFSAEFPKEGPSILRIQQVVRGDSAAYFCASSPSPGTTSTDTQYFGPGTRLTVL.

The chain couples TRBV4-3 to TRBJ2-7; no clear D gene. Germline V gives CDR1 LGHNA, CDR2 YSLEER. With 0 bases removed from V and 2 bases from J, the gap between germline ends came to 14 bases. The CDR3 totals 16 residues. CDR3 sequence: CASSQDGVAMAYEQYF. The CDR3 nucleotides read TGCGCCAGCAGCCAAGATGGGGTGGCTATGGCCTACGAGCAGTACTTC.

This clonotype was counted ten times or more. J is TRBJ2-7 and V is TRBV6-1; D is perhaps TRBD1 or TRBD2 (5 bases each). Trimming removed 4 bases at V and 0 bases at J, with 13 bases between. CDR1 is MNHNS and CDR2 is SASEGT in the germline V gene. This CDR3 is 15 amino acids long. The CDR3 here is CASSATGTSSYEQYF. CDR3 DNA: TGTGCCAGCAGTGCTACCGGGACCTCCTCCTACGAGCAGTACTTC.

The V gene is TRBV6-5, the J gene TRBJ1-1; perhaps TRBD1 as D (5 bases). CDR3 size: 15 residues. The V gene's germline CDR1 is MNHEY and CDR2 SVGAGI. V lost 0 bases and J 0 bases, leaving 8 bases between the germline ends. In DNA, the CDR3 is TGTGCCAGCAGTTACTCAGGGGATGTGAACACTGAAGCTTTCTTT. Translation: CASSYSGDVNTEAFF.

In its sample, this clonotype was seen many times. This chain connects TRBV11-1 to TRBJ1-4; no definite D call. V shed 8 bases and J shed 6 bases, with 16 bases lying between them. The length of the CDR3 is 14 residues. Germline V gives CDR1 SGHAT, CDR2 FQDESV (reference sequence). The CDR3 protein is CASHRAGVDEKLFF. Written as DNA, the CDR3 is TGTGCCAGCCACCGGGCGGGAGTCGATGAAAAACTGTTTTTT.

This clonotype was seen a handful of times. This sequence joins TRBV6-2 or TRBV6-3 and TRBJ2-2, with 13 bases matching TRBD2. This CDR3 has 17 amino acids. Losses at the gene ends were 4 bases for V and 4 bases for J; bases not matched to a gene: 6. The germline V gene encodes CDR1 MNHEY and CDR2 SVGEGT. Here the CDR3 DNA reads TGTGCCAGCAGTTCCAGGACTAGCGGGAGTCGCACCGGGGAGCTGTTTTTT. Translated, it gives CASSSRTSGSRTGELFF.

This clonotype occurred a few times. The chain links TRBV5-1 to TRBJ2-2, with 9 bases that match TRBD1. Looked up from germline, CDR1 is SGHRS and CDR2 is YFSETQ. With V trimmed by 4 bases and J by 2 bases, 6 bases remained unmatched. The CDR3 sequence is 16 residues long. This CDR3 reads CASSGRTGANTGELFF. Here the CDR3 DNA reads TGCGCCAGCAGCGGGAGGACAGGGGCTAACACCGGGGAGCTGTTTTTT.

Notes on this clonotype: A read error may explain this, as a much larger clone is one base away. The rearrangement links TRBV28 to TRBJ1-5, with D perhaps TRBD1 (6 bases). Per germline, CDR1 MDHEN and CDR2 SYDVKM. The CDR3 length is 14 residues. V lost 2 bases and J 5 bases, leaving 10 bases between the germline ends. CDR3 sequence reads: CASSLGGLDQPQHF. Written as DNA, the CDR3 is TGTGCCAGCAGTTTAGGGGGCCTAGATCAGCCCCAGCATTTT.

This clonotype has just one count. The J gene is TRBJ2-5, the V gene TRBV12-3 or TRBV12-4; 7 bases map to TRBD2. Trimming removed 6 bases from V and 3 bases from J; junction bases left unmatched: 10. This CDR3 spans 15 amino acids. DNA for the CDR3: TGTGCCAGCAGCCCCGGAGTAGCGGGTAAAGAGACCCAGTACTTC. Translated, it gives CASSPGVAGKETQYF.

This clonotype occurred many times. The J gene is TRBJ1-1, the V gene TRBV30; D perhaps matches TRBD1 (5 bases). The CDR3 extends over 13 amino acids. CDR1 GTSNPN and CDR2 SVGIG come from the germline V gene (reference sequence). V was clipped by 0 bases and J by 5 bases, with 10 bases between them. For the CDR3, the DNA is TGTGCCTGGAGTGTTGTAGGGGCTACTGAAGCTTTCTTT. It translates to CAWSVVGATEAFF. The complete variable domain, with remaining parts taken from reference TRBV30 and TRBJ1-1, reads SQTIHQWPATLVQPVGSPLSLECTVEGTSNPNLYWYRQAAGRGLQLLFYSVGIGQISSEVPQNLSASRPQDRQFILSSKKLLLSDSGFYLCAWSVVGATEAFFGQGTRLTVV.

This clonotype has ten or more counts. In nucleotides, the CDR3 is TGTGCCAGCAGTTTCCAGGGGGGTGAGCAGTTCTTC. Encoded protein: CASSFQGGEQFF. The chain links TRBV27 to TRBJ2-1; maybe TRBD1 (7 bases). CDR3 length: 12 amino acids. Trimming cost V 3 bases and J 9 bases, with 9 bases left between them. Germline V gives CDR1 MNHEY, CDR2 SMNVEV (reference sequence).

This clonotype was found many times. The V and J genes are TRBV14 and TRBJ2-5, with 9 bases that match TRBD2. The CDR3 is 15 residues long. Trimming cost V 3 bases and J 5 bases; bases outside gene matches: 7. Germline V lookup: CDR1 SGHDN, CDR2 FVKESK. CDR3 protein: CASSQSSGSGETQYF. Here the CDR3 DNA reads TGTGCCAGCAGCCAGAGTAGCGGGAGTGGCGAGACCCAGTACTTC.

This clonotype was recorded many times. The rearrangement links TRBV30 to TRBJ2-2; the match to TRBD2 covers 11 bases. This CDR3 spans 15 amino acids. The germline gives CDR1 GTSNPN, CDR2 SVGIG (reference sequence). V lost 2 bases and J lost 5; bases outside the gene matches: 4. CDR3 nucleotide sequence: TGTGCCTGGAGTATGGCTAGCGGGAGGACCGGGGAGCTGTTTTTT. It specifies CAWSMASGRTGELFF.

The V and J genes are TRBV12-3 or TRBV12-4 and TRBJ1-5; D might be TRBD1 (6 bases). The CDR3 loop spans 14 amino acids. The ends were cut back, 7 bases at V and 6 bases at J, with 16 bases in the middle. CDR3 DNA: TGTGCCAGCACCCTAAGGGGGAGGGGTCAGCCCCAGCATTTT. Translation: CASTLRGRGQPQHF.

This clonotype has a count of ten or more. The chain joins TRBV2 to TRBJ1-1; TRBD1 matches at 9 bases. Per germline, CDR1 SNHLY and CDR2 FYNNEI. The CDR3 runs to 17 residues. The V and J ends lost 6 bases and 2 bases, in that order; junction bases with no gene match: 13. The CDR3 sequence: CASREQGAGLKNTEAFF. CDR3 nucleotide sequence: TGTGCCAGCAGGGAACAGGGGGCCGGGTTGAAAAACACTGAAGCTTTCTTT.

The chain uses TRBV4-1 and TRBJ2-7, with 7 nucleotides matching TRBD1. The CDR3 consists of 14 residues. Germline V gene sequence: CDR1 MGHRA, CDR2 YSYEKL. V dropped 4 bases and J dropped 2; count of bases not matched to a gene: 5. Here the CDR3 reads CASSPRDRTYEQYF. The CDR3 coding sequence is TGCGCCAGCAGCCCCCGGGACAGAACCTACGAGCAGTACTTC.

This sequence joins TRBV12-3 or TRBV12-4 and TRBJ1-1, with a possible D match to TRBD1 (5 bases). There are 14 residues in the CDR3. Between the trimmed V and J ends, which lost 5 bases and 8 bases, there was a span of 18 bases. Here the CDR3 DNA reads TGTGCCAGCAGTCCGGGGCAGGGACGTTCGGAAGCTTTCTTT. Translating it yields CASSPGQGRSEAFF.

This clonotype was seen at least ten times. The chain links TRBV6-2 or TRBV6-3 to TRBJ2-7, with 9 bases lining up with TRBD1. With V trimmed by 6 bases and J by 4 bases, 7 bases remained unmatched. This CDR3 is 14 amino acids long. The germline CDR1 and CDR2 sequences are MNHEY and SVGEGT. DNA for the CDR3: TGTGCCAGCAGAAGAAACAGGGGGCTTTACGAGCAGTACTTC. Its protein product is CASRRNRGLYEQYF.

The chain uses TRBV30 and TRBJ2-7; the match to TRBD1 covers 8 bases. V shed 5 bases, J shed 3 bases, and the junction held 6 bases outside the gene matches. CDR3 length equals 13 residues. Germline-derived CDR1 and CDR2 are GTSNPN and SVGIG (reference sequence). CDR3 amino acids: CAWGTGRYYEQYF. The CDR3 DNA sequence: TGTGCCTGGGGGACAGGAAGATACTACGAGCAGTACTTC.

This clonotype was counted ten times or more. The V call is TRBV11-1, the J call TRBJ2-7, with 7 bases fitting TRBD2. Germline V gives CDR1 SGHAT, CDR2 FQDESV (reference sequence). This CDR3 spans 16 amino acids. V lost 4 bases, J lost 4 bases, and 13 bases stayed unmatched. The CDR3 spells CASSSLAGATVYEQYF. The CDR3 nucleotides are TGTGCCAGCAGCTCCCTTGCGGGAGCGACCGTATACGAGCAGTACTTC.

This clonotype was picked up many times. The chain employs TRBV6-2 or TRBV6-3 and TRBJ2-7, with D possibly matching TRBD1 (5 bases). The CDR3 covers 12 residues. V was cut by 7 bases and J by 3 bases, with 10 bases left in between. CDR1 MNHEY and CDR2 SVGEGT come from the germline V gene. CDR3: CASKSRVYEQYF. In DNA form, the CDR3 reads TGTGCCAGCAAGAGCAGGGTCTACGAGCAGTACTTC.

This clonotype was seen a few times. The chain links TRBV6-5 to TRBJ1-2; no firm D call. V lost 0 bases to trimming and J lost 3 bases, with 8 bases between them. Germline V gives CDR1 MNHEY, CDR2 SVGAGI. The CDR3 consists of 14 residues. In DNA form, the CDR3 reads TGTGCCAGCAGTTACTCGTGGGAAGACTATGGCTACACCTTC. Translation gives CASSYSWEDYGYTF.

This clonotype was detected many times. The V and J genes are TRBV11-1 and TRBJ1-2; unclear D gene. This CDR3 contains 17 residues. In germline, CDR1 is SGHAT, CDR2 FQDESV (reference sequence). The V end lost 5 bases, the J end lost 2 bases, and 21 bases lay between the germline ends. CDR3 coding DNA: TGTGCCAGCAGCCCCTCATCTTTGGACTTAAGAAACTATGGCTACACCTTC. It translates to CASSPSSLDLRNYGYTF.

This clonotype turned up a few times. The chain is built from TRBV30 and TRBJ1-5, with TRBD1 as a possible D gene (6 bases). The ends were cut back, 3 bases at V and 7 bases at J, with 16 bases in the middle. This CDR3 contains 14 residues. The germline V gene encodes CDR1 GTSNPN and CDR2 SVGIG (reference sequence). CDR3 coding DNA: TGTGCCTGGAGCGACAGGAGACCCGGCCAGCCCCAGCATTTT. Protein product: CAWSDRRPGQPQHF.

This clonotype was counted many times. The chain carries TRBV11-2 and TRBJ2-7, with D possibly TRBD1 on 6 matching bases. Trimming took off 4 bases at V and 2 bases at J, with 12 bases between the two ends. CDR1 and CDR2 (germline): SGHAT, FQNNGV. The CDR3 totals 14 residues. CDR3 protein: CASSSFRGTYEQYF. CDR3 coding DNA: TGTGCCAGCAGCTCATTCAGGGGAACCTACGAGCAGTACTTC.

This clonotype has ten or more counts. For the CDR3, the DNA is TGTGCCAGCAGCCAAATCTCGGCGGGAGGCTTGTACGAGCAGTACTTC. This gives the protein CASSQISAGGLYEQYF. This chain uses TRBV14 with TRBJ2-7; 8 bases line up with TRBD2. Unmatched junction bases numbered 10, after V lost 2 bases and J lost 4 bases. The germline gives CDR1 SGHDN, CDR2 FVKESK. The CDR3 has 16 residues. The full variable domain, with the rest looked up from reference TRBV14 and TRBJ2-7, is EAGVTQFPSHSVIEKGQTVTLRCDPISGHDNLYWYRRVMGKEIKFLLHFVKESKQDESGMPNNRFLAERTGGTYSTLKVQPAELEDSGVYFCASSQISAGGLYEQYFGPGTRLTVT.

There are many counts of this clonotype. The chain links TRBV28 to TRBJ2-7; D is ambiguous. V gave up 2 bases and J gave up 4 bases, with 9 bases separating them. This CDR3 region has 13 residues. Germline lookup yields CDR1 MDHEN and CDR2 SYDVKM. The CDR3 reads CASSLPSTYEQYF. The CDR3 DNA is TGTGCCAGCAGTTTACCCTCCACGTACGAGCAGTACTTC.

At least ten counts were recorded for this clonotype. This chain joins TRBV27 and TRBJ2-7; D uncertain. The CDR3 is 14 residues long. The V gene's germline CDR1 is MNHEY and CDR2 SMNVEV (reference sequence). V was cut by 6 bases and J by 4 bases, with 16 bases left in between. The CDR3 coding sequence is TGTGCCAGCAGCTACGGACCTGAAGGGTACGAGCAGTACTTC. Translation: CASSYGPEGYEQYF.